This T cell receptor (beta chain) was sequenced in a study of shared clonotypes between healthy human individuals. Germline lookup yields CDR1 SGHRS and CDR2 YFSETQ. V was pared by 7 bases and J by 7 bases, with 11 bases of the junction left unmatched. The CDR3 sequence is 13 residues long. Each subset's genomic DNA was shared equally among a number of immunoSEQ plates. Libraries were prepared by immunoSEQ multiplex PCR; TCRdb keeps only in-frame clonotypes and omits some of them. The sample has some 580,000 clones; around 97% are singletons. Whole-study results and caveats: Researchers found naive subsets generally carried larger estimated richness than memory subsets.

In the case of this clone: The antigen is unknown.

The chain uses TRBV5-1 and TRBJ2-7; 7 nucleotides align to TRBD1. Sequencing was done on a sample of naive CD4+ T cells sorted from blood. As to subset: CD45RA+ positively selected. The sequence was obtained from a woman younger than 45 in good health. The CDR3 DNA sequence: TGCGCCAGCGGACGCGGACAGGCTTTTGAGCAGTACTTC. Protein: CASGRGQAFEQYF.